Listed below are T cell receptor beta chains from one sample, sequenced in a study of T cells in tuberculosis. Produced via immunoSEQ multiplex PCR; TCRdb's table is partial and in-frame only. This table has about 45,000 clones, approximately 94% appearing once. The sequenced material came from PBMCs. These receptor sequences come from a donor aged 10 to 29 with latent tuberculosis or without tuberculosis infection. Some clones in this sample may be carry-over from other donors' samples. CDR3s include the opening cysteine and the closing phenylalanine or tryptophan. D genes are given only for firm matches. Some rows have no size entry. The others give once, few or many, or a class for an expanded clone.

V: TRBV15
D: TRBD2
J: TRBJ2-1
size: NA
DNA: TGTGCCACCAGGGCTAAGGGCGGGAGGGGGCCCCTCAATGAGCAGTTCTTC
CDR3: CATRAKGGRGPLNEQFF

V: TRBV28
D: TRBD1
J: TRBJ2-7
size: NA
DNA: TGTGCCAGCAGTTCAAAACCCTCGGACAGGGGCCGCAACGAGCAGTACTTC
CDR3: CASSSKPSDRGRNEQYF

V: TRBV6-5
D: TRBD1
J: TRBJ2-2
size: NA
DNA: TGTGCCAGCACGGGACAGATCGACACCGGGGAGCTGTTTTTT
CDR3: CASTGQIDTGELFF

V: TRBV4-3
D: TRBD2
J: TRBJ2-3
size: NA
DNA: TGCGCCAGCAGCCAAGATATGCGGGGGGCCCAGCTATTTACGCAGTATTTT
CDR3: CASSQDMRGAQLFTQYF

V: TRBV27
D: NA
J: TRBJ2-1
size: NA
DNA: TGTGCCAGCAGTTTAGATAGTGTTGTCGATGAGCAGTTCTTC
CDR3: CASSLDSVVDEQFF

V: TRBV7-3
D: NA
J: TRBJ2-5
size: NA
DNA: TGTGCCAGCAGCTTAAGCCAGACAGGAGAGACCCAGTACTTC
CDR3: CASSLSQTGETQYF

V: TRBV28
D: NA
J: TRBJ1-2
size: NA
DNA: TGTGCCAGCAGTCAAGGGAGGGCTAACTATGGCTACACCTTC
CDR3: CASSQGRANYGYTF

V: TRBV5-1
D: NA
J: TRBJ2-7
size: NA
DNA: TGCGCCAGCAGCTTTACGGGGTTACGGTCCTACGAGCAGTACTTC
CDR3: CASSFTGLRSYEQYF

V: TRBV18
D: TRBD1
J: TRBJ1-1
size: NA
DNA: TGTGCCAGCTCATTTCGGACAGGGCAGAACACTGAAGCTTTCTTT
CDR3: CASSFRTGQNTEAFF

V: TRBV5-4
D: NA
J: TRBJ1-1
size: NA
DNA: TGTGCCAGCAGCTTTCCCCGGGCGGGGGTCATGAACACTGAAGCTTTCTTT
CDR3: CASSFPRAGVMNTEAFF

V: TRBV6-5
D: NA
J: TRBJ2-5
size: NA
DNA: TGTGCCAGCGCCCGGTATACCAAAGAGACCCAGTACTTC
CDR3: CASARYTKETQYF

V: TRBV2
D: NA
J: TRBJ1-1
size: NA
DNA: TGTGCCAGCAGTGAACCTAACACTGAAGCTTTCTTT
CDR3: CASSEPNTEAFF

V: TRBV7-2
D: NA
J: TRBJ1-3
size: NA
DNA: TGTGCCAGCAGCTTGCAGGGGGGAAACACCATATATTTT
CDR3: CASSLQGGNTIYF

V: TRBV5-6
D: TRBD1
J: TRBJ2-3
size: NA
DNA: TGTGCCAGCAGCTTTTTAATCGAGCAGGGGGCAGGAGATACGCAGTATTTT
CDR3: CASSFLIEQGAGDTQYF

V: TRBV2
D: TRBD1
J: TRBJ1-4
size: once
DNA: TGTGCCAGCAGTGAAGCGGCAGGGGGCGGGCGGGAAAAACTGTTTTTT
CDR3: CASSEAAGGGREKLFF

V: TRBV28
D: TRBD1
J: TRBJ1-5
size: NA
DNA: TGTGCCAGCAGCCACTGGGTCGGACAGGGGAATCAGCCCCAGCATTTT
CDR3: CASSHWVGQGNQPQHF

V: TRBV11-2
D: TRBD2
J: TRBJ2-4
size: NA
DNA: TGTGCCAGCAGCTTAGGCGGGAGAACCAACATTCAGTACTTC
CDR3: CASSLGGRTNIQYF

V: TRBV28
D: TRBD2
J: TRBJ2-1
size: NA
DNA: TGTGCCAGCAGTTTATCGGCGGGAGGGGGAGACAATGAGCAGTTCTTC
CDR3: CASSLSAGGGDNEQFF

V: TRBV27
D: NA
J: TRBJ1-1
size: NA
DNA: TGTGCCAGCACCCCATCTGTCGGGGAGGGTGTTCACACTGAAGCTTTCTTT
CDR3: CASTPSVGEGVHTEAFF

V: TRBV27
D: NA
J: TRBJ1-5
size: NA
DNA: TGTGCCAGCAGTTTATTACCAAAGAGGCCCCAGCATTTT
CDR3: CASSLLPKRPQHF

V: TRBV28
D: TRBD1
J: TRBJ1-2
size: NA
DNA: TGTGCCAGTTCGACAGGGATCTATGGCTACACCTTC
CDR3: CASSTGIYGYTF

V: TRBV30
D: NA
J: TRBJ1-4
size: NA
DNA: TGTGCCTGGCTGTCCGGGGGGTACGCCAAAAAACTGTTTTTT
CDR3: CAWLSGGYAKKLFF

V: TRBV7-9
D: TRBD1
J: TRBJ1-3
size: NA
DNA: TGTGCCAGCAGCTTACAGGGGGCGGTAATTGGAAACACCATATATTTT
CDR3: CASSLQGAVIGNTIYF

V: TRBV7-2
D: TRBD2
J: TRBJ2-7
size: NA
DNA: TGTGCCAGCAGCGTAAATCTAGCGGGAACATACGAGCAGTACTTC
CDR3: CASSVNLAGTYEQYF

V: TRBV2
D: TRBD1
J: TRBJ2-3
size: NA
DNA: TGTGCCAGCAGTGAATTAACAGGGGAACCCTTCACAGATACGCAGTATTTT
CDR3: CASSELTGEPFTDTQYF

V: TRBV28
D: TRBD1
J: TRBJ2-7
size: NA
DNA: TGTGCCAGCAGTTTTCACGGGACAGGGGAGGAGCAGTACTTC
CDR3: CASSFHGTGEEQYF

V: TRBV18
D: NA
J: TRBJ2-7
size: NA
DNA: TGTGCCAGCTCACCACTCGACGAGGGCGGGGAGCAGTACTTC
CDR3: CASSPLDEGGEQYF

V: TRBV5-1
D: TRBD1
J: TRBJ2-2
size: once
DNA: TGCGCCAGCAGCTCCCGGGGGACAGGGGGCACCGGGGAGCTGTTTTTT
CDR3: CASSSRGTGGTGELFF

V: TRBV29-1
D: TRBD1
J: TRBJ1-5
size: NA
DNA: TGCAGCGCCCTGACAGGGGTTAATAGCAATCAGCCCCAGCATTTT
CDR3: CSALTGVNSNQPQHF

V: TRBV27
D: TRBD2
J: TRBJ2-7
size: NA
DNA: TGTGCCAGCAGTTTTCGACTAGCGAACTACGAGCAGTACTTC
CDR3: CASSFRLANYEQYF

V: TRBV27
D: TRBD2
J: TRBJ2-1
size: NA
DNA: TGTGCCAGCAGTTTTATAGCGGGAGACACTGAGCAGTTCTTC
CDR3: CASSFIAGDTEQFF

V: TRBV18
D: TRBD1
J: TRBJ2-5
size: NA
DNA: TGTGCCAGCTCACCCCTGGACAGGAAAGAGACCCAGTACTTC
CDR3: CASSPLDRKETQYF

V: TRBV4-3
D: NA
J: TRBJ1-2
size: NA
DNA: TGCGCCAGCAGCCAAGTTCTGGGGGACACCCTCTATGGCTACACCTTC
CDR3: CASSQVLGDTLYGYTF

V: TRBV5-4
D: TRBD1
J: TRBJ2-2
size: NA
DNA: TGTGCCAGCAGCTTGGGGACAGGGGAAACCGGGGAGCTGTTTTTT
CDR3: CASSLGTGETGELFF

V: TRBV10-2
D: NA
J: TRBJ1-5
size: NA
DNA: TGCGCCAGCAGTGAGGGAATTGGGAGCCAGCCCCAGCATTTT
CDR3: CASSEGIGSQPQHF

V: TRBV15
D: NA
J: TRBJ1-5
size: NA
DNA: TGTGCCACCAGCAGAGATAGGGGAAATAGCAATCAGCCCCAGCATTTT
CDR3: CATSRDRGNSNQPQHF

V: TRBV7-2
D: NA
J: TRBJ2-7
size: NA
DNA: TGTGCCAGCAGCTTTACATCCTCCTACGAGCAGTACTTC
CDR3: CASSFTSSYEQYF

V: TRBV15
D: NA
J: TRBJ1-1
size: NA
DNA: TGTGCCACCAGCAGAGAACGGGGGGGCACTGAAGCTTTCTTT
CDR3: CATSRERGGTEAFF

V: TRBV4-3
D: TRBD2
J: TRBJ2-1
size: once
DNA: TGCGCCAGCAGCCAAAAAAGCGGGAGAAATGAGCAGTTCTTC
CDR3: CASSQKSGRNEQFF

V: TRBV5-1
D: NA
J: TRBJ2-1
size: NA
DNA: TGCGCCAGCAGCCCCTCGGAGCGGGCGGTCTACAATGAGCAGTTCTTC
CDR3: CASSPSERAVYNEQFF

V: TRBV27
D: TRBD2
J: TRBJ2-5
size: NA
DNA: TGTGCCAGCAGTTGGGGGGGGTTCCCGTCTGGATCGGGGGGTCACCAAGAGACCCAGTACTTC
CDR3: CASSWGGFPSGSGGHQETQYF

V: TRBV19
D: NA
J: TRBJ2-1
size: NA
DNA: TGTGCCAGTAGTTCGGCGGGGAGCTCCTACAATGAGCAGTTCTTC
CDR3: CASSSAGSSYNEQFF

V: TRBV6-1
D: NA
J: TRBJ1-5
size: NA
DNA: TGTGCCAGCAGTGAATCGTTCGATCAGCCCCAGCATTTT
CDR3: CASSESFDQPQHF

V: TRBV28
D: TRBD1
J: TRBJ2-1
size: NA
DNA: TGTGCCAGCAGTTTTACAGGGGGTCTCAATGAGCAGTTCTTC
CDR3: CASSFTGGLNEQFF

V: TRBV11-2
D: NA
J: TRBJ1-2
size: NA
DNA: TGTGCCAGCAGCCCCGACCGGGGGGATCGGTATGGCTACACCTTC
CDR3: CASSPDRGDRYGYTF

V: TRBV5-5
D: TRBD2
J: TRBJ2-5
size: NA
DNA: TGTGCCAGCAGCCCGATTGGCGGGGGAAAAGAGACCCAGTACTTC
CDR3: CASSPIGGGKETQYF

V: TRBV19
D: NA
J: TRBJ2-1
size: NA
DNA: TGTGCCAGTAGTATAGTTCGGGGGAACAATGAGCAGTTCTTC
CDR3: CASSIVRGNNEQFF

V: TRBV19
D: TRBD1
J: TRBJ2-7
size: NA
DNA: TGTGCCAGTAGTGCAGCCGGGACAGGCTCCTACGAGCAGTACTTC
CDR3: CASSAAGTGSYEQYF

V: TRBV7-8
D: TRBD2
J: TRBJ2-7
size: NA
DNA: TGTGCCAGCAGTTTAGATGGGGGGGTTAATTCCTACGAGCAGTACTTC
CDR3: CASSLDGGVNSYEQYF

V: TRBV28
D: NA
J: TRBJ2-3
size: NA
DNA: TGTGCCAGCAGTTTCATCTATCGGGGTTATACGCAGTATTTT
CDR3: CASSFIYRGYTQYF

V: TRBV7-9
D: NA
J: TRBJ1-1
size: NA
DNA: TGTGCCAGCAGCTCCCCCCGGAACACTGAAGCTTTCTTT
CDR3: CASSSPRNTEAFF

V: TRBV14
D: TRBD2
J: TRBJ2-1
size: NA
DNA: TGTGCCAGCAGCCAATTTTCTAGCGGGAGAAGCGAGCAGTTCTTC
CDR3: CASSQFSSGRSEQFF